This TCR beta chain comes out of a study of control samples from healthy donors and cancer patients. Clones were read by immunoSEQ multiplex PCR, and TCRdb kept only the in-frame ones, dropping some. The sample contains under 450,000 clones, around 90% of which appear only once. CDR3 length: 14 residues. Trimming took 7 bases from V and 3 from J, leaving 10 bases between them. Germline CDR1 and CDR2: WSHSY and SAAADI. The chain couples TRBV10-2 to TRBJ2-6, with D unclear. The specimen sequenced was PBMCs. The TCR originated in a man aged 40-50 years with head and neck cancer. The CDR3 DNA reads TGCGCCAGCATTCCGGCGGATGGGGCCAACGTCCTGACTTTC. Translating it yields CASIPADGANVLTF.